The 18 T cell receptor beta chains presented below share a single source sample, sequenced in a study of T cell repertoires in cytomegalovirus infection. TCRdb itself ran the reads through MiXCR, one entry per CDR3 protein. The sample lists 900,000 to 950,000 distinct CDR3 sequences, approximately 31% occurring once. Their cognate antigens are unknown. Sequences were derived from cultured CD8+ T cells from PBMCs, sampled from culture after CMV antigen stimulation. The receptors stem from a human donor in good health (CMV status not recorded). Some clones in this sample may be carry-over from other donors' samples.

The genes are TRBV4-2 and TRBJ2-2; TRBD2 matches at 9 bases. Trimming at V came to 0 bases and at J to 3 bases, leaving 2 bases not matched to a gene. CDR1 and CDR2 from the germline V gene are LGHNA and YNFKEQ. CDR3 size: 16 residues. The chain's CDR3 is CASSQDSGGHTGELFF. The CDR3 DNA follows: TGTGCCAGCAGCCAAGATAGCGGGGGTCACACCGGGGAGCTGTTTTTT.

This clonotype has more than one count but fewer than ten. In DNA, the CDR3 is TGTGCCAGCAGTTACTCGGGAGGGTTCGGGATGAACACTGAAGCTTTCTTT. Protein product: CASSYSGGFGMNTEAFF. This chain links TRBV6-5 with TRBJ1-1; D is unresolved. Trimming shortened V by 0 bases and J by 0 bases, and 14 bases separated the two germline ends. The V gene's germline CDR1 is MNHEY and CDR2 SVGAGI. The CDR3 totals 17 residues.

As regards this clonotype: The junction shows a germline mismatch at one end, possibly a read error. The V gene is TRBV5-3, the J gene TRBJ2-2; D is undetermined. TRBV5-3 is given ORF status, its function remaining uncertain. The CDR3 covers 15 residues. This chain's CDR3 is CASSLAVLNTGELFF. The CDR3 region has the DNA TGTGCCAGCAGCTTGGCGGTCCTTAACACCGGGGAGCTGTTTTTT.

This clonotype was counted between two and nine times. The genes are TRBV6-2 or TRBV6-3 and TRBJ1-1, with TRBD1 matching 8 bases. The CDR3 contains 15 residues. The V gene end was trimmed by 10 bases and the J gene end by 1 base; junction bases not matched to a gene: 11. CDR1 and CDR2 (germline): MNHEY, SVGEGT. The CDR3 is CATSAFGTGNTEAFF. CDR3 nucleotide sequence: TGTGCCACCTCTGCATTTGGGACAGGGAACACTGAAGCTTTCTTT.

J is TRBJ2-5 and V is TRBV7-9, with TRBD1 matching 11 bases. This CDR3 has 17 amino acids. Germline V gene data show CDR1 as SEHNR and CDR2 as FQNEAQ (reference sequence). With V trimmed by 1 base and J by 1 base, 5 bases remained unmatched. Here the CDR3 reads CASSLDTGQGAQETQYF. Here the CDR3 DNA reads TGTGCCAGCAGCTTAGATACCGGACAGGGGGCCCAAGAGACCCAGTACTTC.

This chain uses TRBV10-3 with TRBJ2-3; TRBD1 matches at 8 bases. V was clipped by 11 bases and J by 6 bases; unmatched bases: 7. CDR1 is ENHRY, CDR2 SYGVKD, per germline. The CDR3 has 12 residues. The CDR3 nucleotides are TGTGCCGGTGGACAGGGACGGGATACGCAGTATTTT. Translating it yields CAGGQGRDTQYF.

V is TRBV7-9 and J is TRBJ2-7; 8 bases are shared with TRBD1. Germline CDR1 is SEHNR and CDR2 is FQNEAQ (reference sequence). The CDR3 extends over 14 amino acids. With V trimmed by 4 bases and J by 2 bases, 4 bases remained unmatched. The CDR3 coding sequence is TGTGCCAGCAGCTCCGACAGGGGACCCTACGAGCAGTACGTC. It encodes CASSSDRGPYEQYV.

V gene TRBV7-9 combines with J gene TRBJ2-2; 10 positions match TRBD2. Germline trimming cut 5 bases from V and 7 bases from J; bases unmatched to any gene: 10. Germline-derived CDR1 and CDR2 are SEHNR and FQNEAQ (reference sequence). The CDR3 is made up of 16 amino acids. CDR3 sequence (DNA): TGTGCCAGCAGCCCCGAGAGCGGGGGGGCCTACGGGGAGCTGTTTTTT. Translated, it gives CASSPESGGAYGELFF.

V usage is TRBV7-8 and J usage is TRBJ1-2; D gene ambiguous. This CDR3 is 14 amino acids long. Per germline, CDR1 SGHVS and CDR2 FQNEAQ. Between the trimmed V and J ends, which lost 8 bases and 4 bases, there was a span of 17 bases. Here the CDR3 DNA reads TGTGCCAGCGCGGGCTTAGGGCTGGGCTATGGCTACACCTTC. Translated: CASAGLGLGYGYTF.

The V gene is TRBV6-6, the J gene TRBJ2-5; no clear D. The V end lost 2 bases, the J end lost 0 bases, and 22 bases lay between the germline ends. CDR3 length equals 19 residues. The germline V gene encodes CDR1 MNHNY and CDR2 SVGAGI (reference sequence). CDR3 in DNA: TGTGCCAGCAGTTACCTGTGGGGAAACAATTACCCCCACCAAGAGACCCAGTACTTC. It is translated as CASSYLWGNNYPHQETQYF.

CDR3 protein: CASSPTGRHEQYF. In DNA form, the CDR3 reads TGTGCCAGCAGCCCGACAGGGCGGCACGAGCAGTACTTC. V usage is TRBV7-2 and J usage is TRBJ2-7; TRBD1 matches at 7 bases. The CDR3 runs to 13 residues. V lost 5 bases to trimming and J lost 5 bases; unmatched junction nucleotides: 6. Looked up from germline, CDR1 is SGHTA and CDR2 is FQGNSA.

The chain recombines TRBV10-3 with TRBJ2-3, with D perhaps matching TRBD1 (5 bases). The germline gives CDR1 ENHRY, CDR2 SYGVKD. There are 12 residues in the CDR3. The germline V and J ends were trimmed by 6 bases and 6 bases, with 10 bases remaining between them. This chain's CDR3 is CAIRTAGDTQYF. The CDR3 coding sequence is TGTGCCATCAGGACAGCCGGTGATACGCAGTATTTT.

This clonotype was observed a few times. In DNA form, the CDR3 reads TGTGCCAGCAGCCCGGACGGGGGGTTAGGGGAGGCCCAGTACTTC. This gives the protein CASSPDGGLGEAQYF. V and J are TRBV12-3 or TRBV12-4 and TRBJ2-5; 7 bases align to TRBD2. V shed 6 bases and J 9 bases; nucleotides not matched to a gene: 16. The CDR3 spans 15 residues.

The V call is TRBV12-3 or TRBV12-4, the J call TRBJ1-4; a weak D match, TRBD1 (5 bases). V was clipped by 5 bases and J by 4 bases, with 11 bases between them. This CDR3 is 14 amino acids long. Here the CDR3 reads CASSTGWGNEKLFF. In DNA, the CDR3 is TGTGCCAGCAGTACAGGATGGGGTAATGAAAAACTGTTTTTT.

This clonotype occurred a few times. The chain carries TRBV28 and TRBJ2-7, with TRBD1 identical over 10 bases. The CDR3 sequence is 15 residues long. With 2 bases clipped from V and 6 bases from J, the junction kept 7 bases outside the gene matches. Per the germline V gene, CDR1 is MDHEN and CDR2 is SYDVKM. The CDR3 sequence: CASSLGTGAMSEQYV. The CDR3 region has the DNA TGTGCCAGCAGTTTAGGGACAGGGGCGATGAGCGAGCAGTACGTC.

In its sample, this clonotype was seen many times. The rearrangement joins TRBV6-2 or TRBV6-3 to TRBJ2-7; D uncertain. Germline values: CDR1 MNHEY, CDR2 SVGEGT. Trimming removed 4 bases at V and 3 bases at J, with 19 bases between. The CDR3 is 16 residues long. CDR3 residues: CASSSPALVEHYEQYV. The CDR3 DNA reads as TGTGCCAGCAGTTCCCCGGCCCTTGTGGAACACTACGAGCAGTACGTC.

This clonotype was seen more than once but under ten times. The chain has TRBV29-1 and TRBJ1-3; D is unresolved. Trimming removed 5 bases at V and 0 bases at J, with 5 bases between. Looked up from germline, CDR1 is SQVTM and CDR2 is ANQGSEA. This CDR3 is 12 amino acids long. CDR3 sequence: CSVLHSGNTIYF. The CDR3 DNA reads TGCAGCGTTCTGCACTCTGGAAACACCATATATTTT.

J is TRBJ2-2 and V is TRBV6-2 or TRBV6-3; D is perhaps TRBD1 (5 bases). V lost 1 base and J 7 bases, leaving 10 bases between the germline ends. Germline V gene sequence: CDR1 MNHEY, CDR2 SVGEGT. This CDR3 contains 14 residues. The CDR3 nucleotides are TGTGCCAGCAGTTACTTCGTAGGGGACGGGGAGCTGTTTTTT. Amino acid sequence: CASSYFVGDGELFF.